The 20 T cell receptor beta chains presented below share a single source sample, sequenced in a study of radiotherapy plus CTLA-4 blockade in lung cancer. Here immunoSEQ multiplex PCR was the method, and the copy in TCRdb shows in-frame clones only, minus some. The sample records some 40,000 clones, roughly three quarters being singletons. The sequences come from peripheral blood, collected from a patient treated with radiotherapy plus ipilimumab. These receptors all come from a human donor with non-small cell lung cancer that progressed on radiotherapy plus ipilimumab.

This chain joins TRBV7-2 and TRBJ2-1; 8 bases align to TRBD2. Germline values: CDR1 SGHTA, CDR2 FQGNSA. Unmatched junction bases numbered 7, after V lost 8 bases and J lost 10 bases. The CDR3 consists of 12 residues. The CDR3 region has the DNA TGTGCCAGCGGATTACGGGGGGGGGAGCAGTTCTTC. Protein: CASGLRGGEQFF. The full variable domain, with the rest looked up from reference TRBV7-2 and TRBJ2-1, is GAGVSQSPSNKVTEKGKDVELRCDPISGHTALYWYRQSLGQGLEFLIYFQGNSAPDKSGLPSDRFSAERTGGSVSTLTIQRTQQEDSAVYLCASGLRGGEQFFGPGTRLTVL.

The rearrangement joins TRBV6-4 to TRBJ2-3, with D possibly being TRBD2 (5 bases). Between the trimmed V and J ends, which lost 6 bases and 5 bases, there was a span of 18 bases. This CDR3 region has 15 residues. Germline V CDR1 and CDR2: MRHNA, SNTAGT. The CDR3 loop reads CASRAGVGLKDTQYF. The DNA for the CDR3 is TGTGCCAGCAGAGCCGGGGTTGGATTGAAAGATACGCAGTATTTT.

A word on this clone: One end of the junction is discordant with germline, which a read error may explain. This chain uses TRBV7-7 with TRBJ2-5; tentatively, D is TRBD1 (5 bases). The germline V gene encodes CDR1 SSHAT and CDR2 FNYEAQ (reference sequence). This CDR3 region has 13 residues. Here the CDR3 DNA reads TGTGCTAGCAGCCAGGACAACCTAGAGACCCAGTACTTC. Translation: CASSQDNLETQYF.

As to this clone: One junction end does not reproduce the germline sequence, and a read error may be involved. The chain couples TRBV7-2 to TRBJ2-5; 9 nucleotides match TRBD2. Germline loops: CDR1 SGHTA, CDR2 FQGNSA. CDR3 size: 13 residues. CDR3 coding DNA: TGTGCCAGCAGCCCCCTCTGGCGGGGGGGCCACCACTTC. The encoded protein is CASSPLWRGGHHF.

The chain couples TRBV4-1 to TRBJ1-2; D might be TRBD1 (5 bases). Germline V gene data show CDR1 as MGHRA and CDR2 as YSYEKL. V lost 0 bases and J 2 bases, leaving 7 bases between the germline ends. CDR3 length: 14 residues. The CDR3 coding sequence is TGCGCCAGCAGCCAAGATCCAGGGAACTATGGCTACACCTTC. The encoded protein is CASSQDPGNYGYTF.

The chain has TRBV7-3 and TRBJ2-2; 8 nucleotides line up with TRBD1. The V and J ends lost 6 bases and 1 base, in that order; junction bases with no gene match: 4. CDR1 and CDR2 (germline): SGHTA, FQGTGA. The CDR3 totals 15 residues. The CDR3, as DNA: TGTGCCAGCAGGGCCGGGACAGGGAACACCGGGGAGCTGTTTTTT. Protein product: CASRAGTGNTGELFF.

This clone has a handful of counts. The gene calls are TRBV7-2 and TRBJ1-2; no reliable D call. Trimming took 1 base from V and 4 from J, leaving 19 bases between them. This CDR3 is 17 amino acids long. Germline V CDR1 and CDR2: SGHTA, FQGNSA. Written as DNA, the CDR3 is TGTGCCAGCAGCTTAGGTTGCGGGAGGTCGGAGGTCTATGGCTACACCTTC. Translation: CASSLGCGRSEVYGYTF.

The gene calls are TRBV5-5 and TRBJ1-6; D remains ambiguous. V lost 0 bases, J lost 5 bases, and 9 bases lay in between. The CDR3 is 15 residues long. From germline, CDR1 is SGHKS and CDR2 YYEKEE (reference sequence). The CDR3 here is CASSLELQNNSPLHF. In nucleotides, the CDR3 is TGTGCCAGCAGCTTGGAATTGCAGAATAATTCACCCCTCCACTTT. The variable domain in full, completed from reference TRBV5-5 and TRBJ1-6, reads DAGVTQSPTHLIKTRGQQVTLRCSPISGHKSVSWYQQVLGQGPQFIFQYYEKEERGRGNFPDRFSARQFPNYSSELNVNALLLGDSALYLCASSLELQNNSPLHFGNGTRLTVT.

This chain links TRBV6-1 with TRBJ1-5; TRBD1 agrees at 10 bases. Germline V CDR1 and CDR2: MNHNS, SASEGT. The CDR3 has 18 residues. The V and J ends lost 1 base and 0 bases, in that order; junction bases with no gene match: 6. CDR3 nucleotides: TGTGCCAGCAGTGAAGTCTGGACAGGGGGAGCTAGCAATCAGCCCCAGCATTTT. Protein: CASSEVWTGGASNQPQHF.

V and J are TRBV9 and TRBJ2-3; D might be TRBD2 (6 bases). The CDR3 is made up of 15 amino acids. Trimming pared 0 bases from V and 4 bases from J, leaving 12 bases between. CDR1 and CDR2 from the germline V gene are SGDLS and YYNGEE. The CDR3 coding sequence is TGTGCCAGCAGCGTAGGTTGGGGGGTAGCAGATACGCAGTATTTT. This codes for CASSVGWGVADTQYF.

The CDR3 nucleotides read TGCGCCAGCAGGGGAGGGGGCACCGGGGAGCTGTTTTTT. Translation gives CASRGGGTGELFF. This chain connects TRBV10-1 to TRBJ2-2, with TRBD2 as a possible D gene (7 bases). This CDR3 region has 13 residues. Germline V gene lookup returns CDR1 WNHNN and CDR2 SYGVQD (reference sequence). Trimming pared 6 bases from V and 4 bases from J, leaving 9 bases between.

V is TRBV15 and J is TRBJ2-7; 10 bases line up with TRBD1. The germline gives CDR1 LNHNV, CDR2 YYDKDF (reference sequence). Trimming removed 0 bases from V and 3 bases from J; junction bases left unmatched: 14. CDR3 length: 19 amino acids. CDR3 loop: CATSREYGPAGTGVYEQYF. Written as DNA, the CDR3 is TGTGCCACCAGCAGAGAGTATGGTCCCGCCGGGACAGGGGTCTACGAGCAGTACTTC.

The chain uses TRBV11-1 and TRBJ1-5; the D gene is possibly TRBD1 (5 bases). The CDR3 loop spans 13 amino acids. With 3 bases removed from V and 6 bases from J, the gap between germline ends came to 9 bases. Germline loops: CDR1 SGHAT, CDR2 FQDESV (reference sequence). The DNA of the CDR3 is TGTGCCAGCAGCTTCGGGGGGGGTCAGCCCCAGCATTTT. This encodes CASSFGGGQPQHF. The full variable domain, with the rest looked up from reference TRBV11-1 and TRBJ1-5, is EAEVAQSPRYKITEKSQAVAFWCDPISGHATLYWYRQILGQGPELLVQFQDESVVDDSQLPKDRFSAERLKGVDSTLKIQPAELGDSAMYLCASSFGGGQPQHFGDGTRLSIL.

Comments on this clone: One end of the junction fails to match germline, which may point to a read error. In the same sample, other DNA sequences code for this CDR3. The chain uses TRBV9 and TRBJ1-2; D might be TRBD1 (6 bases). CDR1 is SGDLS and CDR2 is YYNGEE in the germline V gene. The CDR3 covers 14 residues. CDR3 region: CASSVEGDGYGYTF. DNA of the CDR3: TGTGCCAGCAGTGTAGAGGGGGACGGCTATGGCTACACCTTC.

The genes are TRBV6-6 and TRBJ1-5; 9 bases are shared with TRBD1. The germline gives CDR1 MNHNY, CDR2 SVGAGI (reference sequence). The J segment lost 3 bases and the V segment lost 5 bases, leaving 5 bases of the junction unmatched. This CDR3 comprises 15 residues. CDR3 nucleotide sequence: TGTGCCAGCAGTCAAGGGGACAGGGACAATCAGCCCCAGCATTTT. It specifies CASSQGDRDNQPQHF.

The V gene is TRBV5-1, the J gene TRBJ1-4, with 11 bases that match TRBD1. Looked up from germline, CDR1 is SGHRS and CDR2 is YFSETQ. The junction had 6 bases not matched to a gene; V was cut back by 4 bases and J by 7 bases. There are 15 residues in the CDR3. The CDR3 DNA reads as TGCGCCAGCAGCAAAGGACAGGGGGCTAGTGAAAAACTGTTTTTT. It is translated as CASSKGQGASEKLFF.

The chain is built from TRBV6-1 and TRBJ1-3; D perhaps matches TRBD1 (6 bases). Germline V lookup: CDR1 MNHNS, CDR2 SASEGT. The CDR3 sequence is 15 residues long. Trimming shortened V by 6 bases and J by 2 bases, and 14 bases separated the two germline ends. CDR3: CASRRDTQPGNTIYF. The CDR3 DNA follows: TGTGCCAGCAGACGGGACACTCAGCCTGGAAACACCATATATTTT.

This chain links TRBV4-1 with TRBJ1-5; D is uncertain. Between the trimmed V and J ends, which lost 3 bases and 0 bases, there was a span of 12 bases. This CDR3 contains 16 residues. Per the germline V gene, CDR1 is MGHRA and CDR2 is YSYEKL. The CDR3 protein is CASSQTTQSSNQPQHF. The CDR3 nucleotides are TGCGCCAGCAGCCAGACTACTCAGTCTAGCAATCAGCCCCAGCATTTT.

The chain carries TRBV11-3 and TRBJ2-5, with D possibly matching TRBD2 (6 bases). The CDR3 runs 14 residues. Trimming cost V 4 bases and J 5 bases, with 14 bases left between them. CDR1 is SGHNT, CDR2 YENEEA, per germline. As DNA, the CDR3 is TGTGCCAGCAGCTCGGGACTCCGCGGGGAGACCCAGTACTTC. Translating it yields CASSSGLRGETQYF.

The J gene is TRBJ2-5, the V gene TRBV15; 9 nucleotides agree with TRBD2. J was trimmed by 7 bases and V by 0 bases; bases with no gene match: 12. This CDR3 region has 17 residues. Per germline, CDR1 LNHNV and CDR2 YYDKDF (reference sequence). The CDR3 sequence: CATSRDQAGGHIGTQYF. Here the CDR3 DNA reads TGTGCCACCAGCAGAGATCAGGCGGGGGGGCATATTGGGACCCAGTACTTC.